This T cell receptor beta chain is from a study of technical replicates of blood from several donors. Profiled with immunoSEQ multiplex PCR; TCRdb holds only in-frame clones, not every one. The sample consists of more than 90,000 clones, approximately 94% of them appearing once. The V and J ends lost 0 bases and 7 bases respectively, with 13 bases between them. The germline CDR1 and CDR2 sequences are MNHNS and SASEGT. The CDR3 covers 14 residues. The rearrangement links TRBV6-1 to TRBJ2-7; the D gene is possibly TRBD2 (7 bases). The TCR comes from a human donor in good health. Material: T cells isolated from PBMCs. Written as DNA, the CDR3 is TGTGCCAGCAGTGAAGCGGGGGGGCCGTGGGAGCAGTACTTC. Translation: CASSEAGGPWEQYF.